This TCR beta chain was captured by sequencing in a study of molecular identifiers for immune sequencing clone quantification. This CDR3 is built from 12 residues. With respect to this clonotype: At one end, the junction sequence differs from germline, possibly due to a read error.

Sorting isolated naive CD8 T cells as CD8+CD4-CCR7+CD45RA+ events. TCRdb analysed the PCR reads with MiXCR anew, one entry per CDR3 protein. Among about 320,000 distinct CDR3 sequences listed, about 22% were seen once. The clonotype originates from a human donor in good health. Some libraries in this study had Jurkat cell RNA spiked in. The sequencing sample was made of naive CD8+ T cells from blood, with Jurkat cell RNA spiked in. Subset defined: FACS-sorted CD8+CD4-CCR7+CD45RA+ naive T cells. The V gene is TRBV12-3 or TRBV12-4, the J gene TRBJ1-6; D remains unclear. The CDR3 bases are TGTGCCAGCAGTTTTGTCCTCTGGCCCCACCACTTT. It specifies CASSFVLWPHHF.